This T cell receptor beta chain was captured in a study of blood T cell repertoires in COVID-19. Study context: Researchers got acute and convalescent COVID-19 samples from the United States, Italy and Spain. T cells, B-cell-depleted T cells, or PBMCs supplied cDNA or gDNA.

Study members were between about 18 and 100 years old and lived in 24 US regions. The ends were cut back, 2 bases at V and 6 bases at J, with 5 bases in the middle. Germline CDR1 is LNHDA and CDR2 is SQIVND (reference sequence). This CDR3 spans 12 amino acids. In the source study's methods: Quantification of nucleated cells was approximated via reference gene primer amplification. Assay: immunoSEQ multiplex PCR; the TCRdb copy retains only in-frame clones and omits some. V and J calls and clone size are those listed in that table; D and trimming were worked out from the DNA. This repertoire shows 250,000 to 350,000 clones, about nine tenths found once; its top ten account for approximately 1.2%.

J is TRBJ1-5 and V is TRBV19; D uncertain. This TCR derives from a woman aged 25 to 39 who had recovered from COVID-19. Material: PBMCs or T cells enriched from blood (not recorded which). The CDR3 DNA follows: TGTGCCAGTAGTATAATCGGTCAGCCCCAGCATTTT. It yields the protein CASSIIGQPQHF.